These T cell receptor beta chains were read from a single sample in a study of monozygotic twins with inflammatory bowel disease. TCRdb re-analyzed the 5' RACE reads; it lists each CDR3 protein once, without DNA. This sample contains 110,000 to 150,000 distinct CDR3 sequences. The material sequenced was blood. These receptors originate from a human donor with ulcerative colitis or Crohn's disease, or a healthy co-twin of an affected twin (not recorded which). The CDR3 runs from the conserved cysteine through the conserved F or W.

TRBJ2-2,TRBV7-2,CASSFGQGANGELFF
TRBJ2-1,TRBV12-3/TRBV12-4,CASSFTVNSYNEQFF
TRBJ2-7,TRBV9,CASSPTDGGVVQYF
TRBJ1-5,TRBV20-1,CSAEPPGHINQPQHF
TRBJ2-5,TRBV18,CASSPEGQETQYF
TRBJ1-1,TRBV13,CATSQRMDTEAFF
TRBJ1-1,TRBV20-1,CSAPRVEGYPEAFF
TRBJ1-1,TRBV18,CASSPLSTEAFF
TRBJ1-5,TRBV18,CASSEGLNQPQHF
TRBJ1-3,TRBV7-2,CASSLFGSDQADTIYF
TRBJ1-2,TRBV20-1,CSAESGAGRYGYTF
TRBJ2-1,TRBV10-3,CAIAIGTTNEQFF
TRBJ2-5,TRBV24-1,CATSDEGRTGQETQYF
TRBJ1-1,TRBV20-1,CSASGQGGSTEAFF
TRBJ1-4,TRBV7-9,CASSIDRGDEKLFF
TRBJ1-5,TRBV19,CASSIGGGGNQPQHF
TRBJ2-7,TRBV7-2,CASSLIDSYEQYF
TRBJ2-7,TRBV28,CASSSTNRARYEQYF
TRBJ2-1,TRBV7-2,CASSLNPSGVSNEQFF
TRBJ2-1,TRBV3-1,CASSKGIPGTSGYNEQFF
TRBJ2-3,TRBV7-3,CASSPSSNRDTQYF